Here is one T cell receptor (beta chain) with its context. Using immunoSEQ multiplex PCR, the repertoire was profiled, and TCRdb retains in-frame clones only, with some absent. The sample carries fewer than 7,000 clones, 80% recorded once. CDR1 MDHEN and CDR2 SYDVKM come from the germline V gene. This CDR3 contains 15 residues. V was clipped by 2 bases and J by 2 bases, with 13 bases between them. This entry is derived from a study of T cell clones after liver transplantation. Overall study: Tolerant meant at least one year fully off immunosuppression without liver enzymes above twice normal.

This sequence was found in a human patient who received a liver transplant. Among the T cells, some may be from the graft donor. Sample: CD8+ T cells from blood, taken just over 45 months after liver transplant. This chain uses TRBV28 with TRBJ2-7; the D is unclear. Here the CDR3 DNA reads TGTGCCAGCAGTTTAGGAAAAGGGTCCCCCTACGAGCAGTACTTC. Amino acids: CASSLGKGSPYEQYF. Based on the CDR3 plus reference TRBV28 and TRBJ2-7, the full variable domain is DVKVTQSSRYLVKRTGEKVFLECVQDMDHENMFWYRQDPGLGLRLIYFSYDVKMKEKGDIPEGYSVSREKKERFSLILESASTNQTSMYLCASSLGKGSPYEQYFGPGTRLTVT.